This T cell receptor (beta chain) was profiled in a study of blood T cell repertoires in COVID-19 (dated by TCRdb to about 2020). Study-wide context: Samples from collaborators originated in the United States, Italy and Spain and spanned both the acute and convalescent phases of COVID-19. The prospective study material was composed of cDNA or gDNA derived from T cells, B-cell-depleted T cells, or PBMCs. Subjects who had been exposed to COVID-19, were actively infected with it, or had recovered from it provided the deeply sampled blood TCRbeta repertoires that made up the dataset. The repertoires were released in a freely available public database intended as a resource for research on the immune response to SARS-CoV-2. The samples were drawn from the first 160 participants of the ongoing ImmuneRACE study and from more than 1,000 subjects provided by 6 global collaborators. Nearly every sample came with metadata listing a de-identified subject ID, COVID-19 status, age in years and sex. Where HLA class I and class II types were available, the types were taken from metadata supplied by the sample provider, not from assay-based typing. Here is what the overall study found, with its caveats: How much clinical and demographic metadata was included differed by source and by participant, and the metadata was provided uncurated.

V is cut back by 4 bases and J by 6 bases, with 10 bases in the junction unmatched. Looking up the germline V gene yields CDR1 SGHTA and CDR2 FQGNSA. The CDR3 spans 15 residues, from the cysteine through the phenylalanine. The DNA shown is the 45-base CDR3, in frame from base 1. Comment on this clone: What antigen it recognizes has not been identified. No base quality values were provided; no much bigger clone lies one nucleotide off.

Collaborating institutions collected whole blood in K2EDTA tubes following their own protocols. For TCRbeta analysis, collaborators shipped samples in one of three forms: frozen whole blood, isolated PBMCs, or DNA extracted from either of those sample types. TCRbeta CDR3 regions were amplified from genomic DNA using the immunoSEQ Assay, a bias-controlled multiplex PCR. The paper's processing steps were these. Within the assay, amplification of reference gene primers was used to estimate how many nucleated cells each sample contained. To quantify the absolute abundance of each unique TCRbeta CDR3 rearrangement, sequence reads were collapsed and filtered. For each sample, productive Simpson clonality was calculated as the square root of Simpson's diversity index across productive rearrangements. TCRdb re-hosts the immuneACCESS table, in-frame sequences only. Its copies lack some clones; in the studies checked, an unresolved V gene accounts for under half of them, and the cause for the rest is not known. Clone size and V and J calls were adopted from that table, with D and trimming inferred from the DNA. This sample lists fewer than 200,000 clones; around 85% were detected once. The leading ten clones occupy more than 8% of the sample.

The sequencing input was peripheral blood. This sequence uses TRBV7-2 and TRBJ2-3; 7 middle bases align to TRBD2. The receptor's source is a woman over 75 with acute or convalescent COVID-19. The bases read TGTGCCAGCAGCTGGAGCGGGACTGGTCGGGATACGCAGTATTTT. It translates as CASSWSGTGRDTQYF.